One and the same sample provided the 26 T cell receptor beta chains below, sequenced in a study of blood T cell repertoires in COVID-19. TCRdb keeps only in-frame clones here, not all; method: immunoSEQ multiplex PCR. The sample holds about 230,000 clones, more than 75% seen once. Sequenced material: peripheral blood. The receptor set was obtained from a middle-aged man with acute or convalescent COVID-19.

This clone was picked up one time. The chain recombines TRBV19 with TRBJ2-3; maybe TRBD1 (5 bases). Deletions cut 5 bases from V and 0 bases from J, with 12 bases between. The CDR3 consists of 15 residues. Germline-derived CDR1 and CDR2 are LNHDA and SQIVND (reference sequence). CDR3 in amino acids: CASSLRQGSTDTQYF. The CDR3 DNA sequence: TGTGCCAGTAGTCTCCGGCAGGGAAGCACAGATACGCAGTATTTT.

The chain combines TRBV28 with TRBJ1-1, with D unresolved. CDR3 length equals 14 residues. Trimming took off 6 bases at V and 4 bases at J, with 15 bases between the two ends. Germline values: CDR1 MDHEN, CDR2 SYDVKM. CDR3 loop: CASSPRVEGTEAFF. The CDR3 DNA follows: TGTGCCAGCAGCCCCCGGGTCGAGGGCACTGAAGCTTTCTTT.

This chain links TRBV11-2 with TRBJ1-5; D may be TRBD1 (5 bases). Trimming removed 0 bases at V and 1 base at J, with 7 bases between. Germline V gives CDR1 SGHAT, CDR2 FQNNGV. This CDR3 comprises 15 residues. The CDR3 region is CASSLEGGSNQPQHF. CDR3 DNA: TGTGCCAGCAGCTTAGAGGGGGGGAGCAATCAGCCCCAGCATTTT.

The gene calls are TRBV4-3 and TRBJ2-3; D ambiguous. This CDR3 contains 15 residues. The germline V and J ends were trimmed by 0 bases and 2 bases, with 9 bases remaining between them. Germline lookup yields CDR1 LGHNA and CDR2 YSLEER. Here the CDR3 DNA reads TGCGCCAGCAGCCAAGATCGTGACTTCACAGATACGCAGTATTTT. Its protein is CASSQDRDFTDTQYF.

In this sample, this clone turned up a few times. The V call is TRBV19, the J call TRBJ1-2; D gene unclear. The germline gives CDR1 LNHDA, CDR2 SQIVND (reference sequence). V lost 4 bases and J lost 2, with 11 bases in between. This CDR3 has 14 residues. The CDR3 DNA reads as TGTGCCAGTAGTAGGAGGGAGCTAAACTATGGCTACACCTTC. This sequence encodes CASSRRELNYGYTF.

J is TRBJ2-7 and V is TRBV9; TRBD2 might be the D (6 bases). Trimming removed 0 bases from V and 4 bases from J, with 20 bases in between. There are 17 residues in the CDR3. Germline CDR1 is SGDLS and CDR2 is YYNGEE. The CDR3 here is CASSVGPDGMGGYEQYF. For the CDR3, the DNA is TGTGCCAGCAGCGTAGGTCCTGACGGCATGGGGGGATACGAGCAGTACTTC. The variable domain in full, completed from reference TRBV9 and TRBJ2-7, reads DSGVTQTPKHLITATGQRVTLRCSPRSGDLSVYWYQQSLDQGLQFLIQYYNGEERAKGNILERFSAQQFPDLHSELNLSSLELGDSALYFCASSVGPDGMGGYEQYFGPGTRLTVT.

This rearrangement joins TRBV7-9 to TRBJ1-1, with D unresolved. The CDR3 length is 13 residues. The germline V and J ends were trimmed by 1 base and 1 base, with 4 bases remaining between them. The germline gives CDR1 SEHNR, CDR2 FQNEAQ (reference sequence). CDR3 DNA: TGTGCCAGCAGCTTAGTCGGGAACACTGAAGCTTTCTTT. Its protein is CASSLVGNTEAFF.

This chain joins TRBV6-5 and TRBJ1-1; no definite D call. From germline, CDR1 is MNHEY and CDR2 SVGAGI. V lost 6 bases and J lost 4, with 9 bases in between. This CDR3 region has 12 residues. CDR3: CASSLTGTEAFF. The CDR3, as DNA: TGTGCCAGCAGCCTCACGGGCACTGAAGCTTTCTTT.

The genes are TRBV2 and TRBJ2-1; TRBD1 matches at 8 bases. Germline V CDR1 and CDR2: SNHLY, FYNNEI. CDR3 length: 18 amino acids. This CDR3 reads CATGSEGRGRSSYNEQFF. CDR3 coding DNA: TGTGCTACAGGAAGTGAAGGCAGGGGGCGAAGCTCCTACAATGAGCAGTTCTTC.

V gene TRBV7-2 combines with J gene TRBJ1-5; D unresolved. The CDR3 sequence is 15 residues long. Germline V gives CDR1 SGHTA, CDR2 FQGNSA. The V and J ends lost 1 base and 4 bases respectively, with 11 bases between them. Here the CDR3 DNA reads TGTGCCAGCAGCTTAGTATCCGGACTAAATCAGCCCCAGCATTTT. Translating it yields CASSLVSGLNQPQHF.

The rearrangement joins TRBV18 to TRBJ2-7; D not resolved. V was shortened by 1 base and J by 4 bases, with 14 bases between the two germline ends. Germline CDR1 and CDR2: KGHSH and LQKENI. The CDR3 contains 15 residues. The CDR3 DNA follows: TGTGCCAGCTCACCACTTGACACGACCCCTTACGAGCAGTACTTC. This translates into CASSPLDTTPYEQYF.

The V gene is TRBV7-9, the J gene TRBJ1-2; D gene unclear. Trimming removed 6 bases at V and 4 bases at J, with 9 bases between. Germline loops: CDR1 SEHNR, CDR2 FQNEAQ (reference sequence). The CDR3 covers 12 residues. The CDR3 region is CASSFDTYGYTF. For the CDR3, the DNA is TGTGCCAGCAGTTTCGACACCTATGGCTACACCTTC.

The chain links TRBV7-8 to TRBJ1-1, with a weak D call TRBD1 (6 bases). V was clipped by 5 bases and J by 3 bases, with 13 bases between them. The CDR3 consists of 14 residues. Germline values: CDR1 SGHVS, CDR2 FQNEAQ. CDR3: CASSPIQGYTEAFF. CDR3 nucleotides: TGTGCCAGCAGCCCCATACAGGGATACACTGAAGCTTTCTTT.

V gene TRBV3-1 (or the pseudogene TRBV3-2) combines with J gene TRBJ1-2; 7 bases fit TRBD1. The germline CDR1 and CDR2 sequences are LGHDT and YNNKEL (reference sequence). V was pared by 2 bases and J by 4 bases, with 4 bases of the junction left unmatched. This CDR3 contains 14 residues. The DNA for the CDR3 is TGTGCCAGCAGCCAAAAACAGGGGACCTATGGCTACACCTTC. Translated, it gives CASSQKQGTYGYTF.

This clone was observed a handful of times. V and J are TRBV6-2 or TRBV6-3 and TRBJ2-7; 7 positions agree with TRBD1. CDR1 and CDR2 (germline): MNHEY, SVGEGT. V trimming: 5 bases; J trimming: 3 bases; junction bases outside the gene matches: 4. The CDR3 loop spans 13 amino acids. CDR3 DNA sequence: TGTGCCAGCAGTCCATGGACAGGCTACGAGCAGTACTTC. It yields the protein CASSPWTGYEQYF.

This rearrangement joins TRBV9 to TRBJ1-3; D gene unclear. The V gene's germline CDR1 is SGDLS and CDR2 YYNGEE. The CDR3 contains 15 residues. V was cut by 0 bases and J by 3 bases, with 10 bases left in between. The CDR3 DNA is TGTGCCAGCAGCGTAGCACCAGGTTATGGAAACACCATATATTTT. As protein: CASSVAPGYGNTIYF.

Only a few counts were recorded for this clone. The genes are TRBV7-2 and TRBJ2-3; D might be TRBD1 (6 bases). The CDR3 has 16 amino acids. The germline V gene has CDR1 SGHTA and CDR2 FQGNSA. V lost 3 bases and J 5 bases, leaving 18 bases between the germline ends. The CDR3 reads CASSFTAGASGDTQYF. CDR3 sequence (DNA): TGTGCCAGCAGCTTCACCGCAGGGGCCAGTGGAGATACGCAGTATTTT. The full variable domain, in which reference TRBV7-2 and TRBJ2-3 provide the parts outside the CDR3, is GAGVSQSPSNKVTEKGKDVELRCDPISGHTALYWYRQSLGQGLEFLIYFQGNSAPDKSGLPSDRFSAERTGGSVSTLTIQRTQQEDSAVYLCASSFTAGASGDTQYFGPGTRLTVL.

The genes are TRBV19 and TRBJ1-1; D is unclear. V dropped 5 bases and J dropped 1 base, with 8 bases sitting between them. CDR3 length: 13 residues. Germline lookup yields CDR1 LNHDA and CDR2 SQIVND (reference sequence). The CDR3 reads CASSYSRNTEAFF. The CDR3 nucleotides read TGTGCCAGTAGTTACAGCCGGAACACTGAAGCTTTCTTT. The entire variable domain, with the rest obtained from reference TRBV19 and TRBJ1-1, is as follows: DGGITQSPKYLFRKEGQNVTLSCEQNLNHDAMYWYRQDPGQGLRLIYYSQIVNDFQKGDIAEGYSVSREKKESFPLTVTSAQKNPTAFYLCASSYSRNTEAFFGQGTRLTVV.

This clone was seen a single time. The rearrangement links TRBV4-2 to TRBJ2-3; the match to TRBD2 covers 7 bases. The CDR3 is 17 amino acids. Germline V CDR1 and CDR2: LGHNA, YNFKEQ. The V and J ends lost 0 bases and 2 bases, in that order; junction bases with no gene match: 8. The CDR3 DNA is TGTGCCAGCAGCCAAGAGGCTAGCGGAACCGTCACAGATACGCAGTATTTT. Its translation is CASSQEASGTVTDTQYF.

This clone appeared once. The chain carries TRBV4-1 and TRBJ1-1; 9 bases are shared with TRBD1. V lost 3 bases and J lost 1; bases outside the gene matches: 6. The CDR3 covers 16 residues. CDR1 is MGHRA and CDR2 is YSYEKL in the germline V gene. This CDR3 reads CASSQPTGQGNTEAFF. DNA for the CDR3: TGCGCCAGCAGCCAGCCGACGGGACAGGGGAACACTGAAGCTTTCTTT.

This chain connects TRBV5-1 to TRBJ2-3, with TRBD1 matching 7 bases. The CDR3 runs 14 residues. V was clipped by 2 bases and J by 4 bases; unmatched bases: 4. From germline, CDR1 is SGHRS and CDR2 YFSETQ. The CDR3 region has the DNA TGCGCCAGCAGCTTAGGGGGCAACGCAGATACGCAGTATTTT. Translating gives CASSLGGNADTQYF.

In DNA form, the CDR3 reads TGTGCCAGCAGATCGCACAGGGAGGGGTCCTATGGCTACACCTTC. Translating it yields CASRSHREGSYGYTF. This chain uses TRBV27 with TRBJ1-2, with D possibly TRBD1 on 6 matching bases. The germline gives CDR1 MNHEY, CDR2 SMNVEV (reference sequence). Trimming removed 6 bases from V and 4 bases from J, with 18 bases in between. The CDR3 consists of 15 residues.

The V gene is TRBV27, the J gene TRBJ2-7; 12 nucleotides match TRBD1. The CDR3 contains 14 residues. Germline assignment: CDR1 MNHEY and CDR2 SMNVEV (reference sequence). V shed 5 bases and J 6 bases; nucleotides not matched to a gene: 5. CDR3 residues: CASSRPGQGAEQYF. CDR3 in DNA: TGTGCCAGCAGTAGACCGGGACAGGGGGCCGAGCAGTACTTC.

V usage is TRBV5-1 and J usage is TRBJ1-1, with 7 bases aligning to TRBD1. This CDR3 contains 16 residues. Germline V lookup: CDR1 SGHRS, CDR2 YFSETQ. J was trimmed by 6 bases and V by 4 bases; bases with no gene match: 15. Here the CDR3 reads CASSQVQVRQGAEAFF. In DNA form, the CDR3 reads TGCGCCAGCAGCCAAGTACAGGTCCGACAGGGTGCTGAAGCTTTCTTT.

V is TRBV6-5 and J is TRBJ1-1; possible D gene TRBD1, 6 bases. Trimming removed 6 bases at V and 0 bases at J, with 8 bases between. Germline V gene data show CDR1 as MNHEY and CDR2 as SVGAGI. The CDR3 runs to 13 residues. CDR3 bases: TGTGCCAGCAGCGGACAGCTGAACACTGAAGCTTTCTTT. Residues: CASSGQLNTEAFF.

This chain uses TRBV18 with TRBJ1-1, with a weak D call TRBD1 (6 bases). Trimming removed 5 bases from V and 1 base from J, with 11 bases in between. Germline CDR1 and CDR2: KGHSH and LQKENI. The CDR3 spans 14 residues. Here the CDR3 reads CASSSDSSNTEAFF. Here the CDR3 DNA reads TGTGCCAGCTCATCGGACAGTTCGAACACTGAAGCTTTCTTT.